This TCR beta chain appears in the sequencing data of a study of CD8+CD57+ T cells in acquired aplastic anemia. At the level of the study: Average CD4+ read depth in healthy donors was 9.5 million to 13 million reads. Study-level points and caveats: CD8+ Simpson's diversity in patients was not significantly different from that in controls.

The CDR3 is 15 amino acids. Looked up from germline, CDR1 is MNHNS and CDR2 is SASEGT. V lost 7 bases and J 6 bases, leaving 16 bases between the germline ends. The template used for profiling TCR beta VDJ and CDR3 was genomic DNA. TCRdb reanalysed the reads using MiXCR and keeps one entry per CDR3 protein. In the table there are about 130,000 distinct CDR3 sequences, around 41% of which are singletons. This clonotype was recorded at least ten times. Its antigen is still unknown. Sequencing was performed on sorted CD4+, CD8+, or CD8+CD57+ T cells (not recorded which) from PBMCs. The TCR originated in a human donor in good health, serving as a control. This chain uses TRBV6-1 with TRBJ1-6; the D gene is possibly TRBD1 (5 bases). For the CDR3, the DNA is TGTGCCAGCAAGGAAGAAGGACAAATTAATTCACCCCTCCACTTT. It encodes CASKEEGQINSPLHF.